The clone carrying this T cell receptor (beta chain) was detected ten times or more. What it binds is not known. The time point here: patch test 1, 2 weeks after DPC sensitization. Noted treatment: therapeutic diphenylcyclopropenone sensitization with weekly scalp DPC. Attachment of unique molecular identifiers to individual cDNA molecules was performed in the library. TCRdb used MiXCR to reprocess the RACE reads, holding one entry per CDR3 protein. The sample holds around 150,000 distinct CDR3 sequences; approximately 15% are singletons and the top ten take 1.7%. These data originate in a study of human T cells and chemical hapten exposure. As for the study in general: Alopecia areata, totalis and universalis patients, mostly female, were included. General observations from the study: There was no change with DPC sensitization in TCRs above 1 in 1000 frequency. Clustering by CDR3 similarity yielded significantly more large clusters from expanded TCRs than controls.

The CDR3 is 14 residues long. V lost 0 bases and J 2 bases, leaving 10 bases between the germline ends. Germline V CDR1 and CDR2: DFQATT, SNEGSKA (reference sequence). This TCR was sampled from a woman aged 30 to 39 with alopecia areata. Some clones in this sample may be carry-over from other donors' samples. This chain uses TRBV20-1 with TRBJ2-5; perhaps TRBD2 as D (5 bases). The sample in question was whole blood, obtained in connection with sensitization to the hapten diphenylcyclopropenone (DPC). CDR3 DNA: TGCAGTGCTAGAGATGGAGGCCGGCAAGAGACCCAGTACTTC. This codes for CSARDGGRQETQYF.